Each of the 10 T cell receptor beta chains below was sequenced from the same sample in a study of T cell responses to AZD1222 COVID-19 vaccine. Some clones are missing from TCRdb's copy, which holds only in-frame ones; the method was immunoSEQ multiplex PCR. The table shows around 160,000 clones, with about 91% occurring only once. Sequenced here: peripheral blood, sampled 28 days after the second AZD1222 dose. These receptor sequences come from an adult who received the AZD1222 COVID-19 vaccine.

V is TRBV30 and J is TRBJ2-7; TRBD2 matches at 10 bases. The germline gives CDR1 GTSNPN, CDR2 SVGIG (reference sequence). Trimming at V came to 4 bases and at J to 6 bases, leaving 9 bases not matched to a gene. The CDR3 totals 14 residues. CDR3 region: CAWNTAGGPSEQYF. The CDR3 nucleotides read TGTGCCTGGAATACAGCGGGAGGGCCTAGCGAGCAGTACTTC.

The table lists this clone with a count of one. J is TRBJ2-7 and V is TRBV18; D is perhaps TRBD2 (5 bases). CDR3 size: 21 residues. V was cut by 2 bases and J by 2 bases, with 31 bases left in between. The V gene's germline CDR1 is KGHSH and CDR2 LQKENI. The CDR3 region is CASSPRIGSPRPGIRPYEQYF. The CDR3 DNA follows: TGTGCCAGCTCACCAAGGATCGGATCGCCCCGACCGGGGATTCGGCCCTACGAGCAGTACTTC. Using reference TRBV18 and TRBJ2-7 for the parts outside the CDR3, the full variable domain is NAGVMQNPRHLVRRRGQEARLRCSPMKGHSHVYWYRQLPEEGLKFMVYLQKENIIDESGMPKERFSAEFPKEGPSILRIQQVVRGDSAAYFCASSPRIGSPRPGIRPYEQYFGPGTRLTVT.

Concerning this clone itself: In the same sample, other DNA sequences code for this CDR3. The CDR3 nucleotides read TGTGCCAGCAGTTACTCTGGTGGGAACACTGAAGCTTTCTTT. It yields the protein CASSYSGGNTEAFF. This chain uses TRBV6-5 with TRBJ1-1; the D is unclear. The CDR3 has 14 amino acids. Deletions cut 0 bases from V and 1 base from J, with 6 bases between. Germline V gene lookup returns CDR1 MNHEY and CDR2 SVGAGI.

This clone was seen more than once but under ten times. The chain couples TRBV4-1 to TRBJ2-7, with TRBD2 matching 10 bases. This CDR3 comprises 16 residues. V lost 0 bases to trimming and J lost 2 bases; unmatched junction nucleotides: 4. The germline V gene has CDR1 MGHRA and CDR2 YSYEKL. The CDR3 DNA is TGCGCCAGCAGCCAAGATACTAGCGGGATCACCTACGAGCAGTACTTC. It specifies CASSQDTSGITYEQYF.

The chain recombines TRBV6-2 or TRBV6-3 with TRBJ1-5; D is ambiguous. CDR3 length equals 14 residues. The germline CDR1 and CDR2 sequences are MNHEY and SVGEGT. V shed 6 bases and J shed 3 bases, with 12 bases lying between them. The CDR3 spells CASSSDALNQPQHF. The CDR3, as DNA: TGTGCCAGCAGCTCCGACGCCCTCAATCAGCCCCAGCATTTT.

The V call is TRBV7-2, the J call TRBJ2-7, with TRBD1 identical over 7 bases. V shed 5 bases, J shed 7 bases, and the junction held 8 bases outside the gene matches. The germline V gene has CDR1 SGHTA and CDR2 FQGNSA. The CDR3 extends over 13 amino acids. The CDR3: CASSPRQGGEQYF. Written as DNA, the CDR3 is TGTGCCAGCAGCCCGCGACAGGGCGGGGAGCAGTACTTC.

Only a few counts were recorded for this clone. The chain couples TRBV2 to TRBJ1-2; possibly TRBD1 for D (5 bases). This CDR3 comprises 13 residues. Germline CDR1 and CDR2: SNHLY and FYNNEI. V was trimmed by 8 bases and J by 8 bases, leaving 18 bases between them. For the CDR3, the DNA is TGTGCCAGCGACCCTATAGGATGGGGGGGCTACACCTTC. It yields the protein CASDPIGWGGYTF.

This clone appeared once. The chain employs TRBV9 and TRBJ2-5; 7 positions agree with TRBD2. The CDR3 loop spans 15 amino acids. Per the germline V gene, CDR1 is SGDLS and CDR2 is YYNGEE. Trimming took 2 bases from V and 3 from J; bases not matched to a gene: 7. The CDR3 coding sequence is TGTGCCAGCAGCGTTTGGGGAGGGATGGAAGAGACCCAGTACTTC. Its translation is CASSVWGGMEETQYF. The full variable domain, completed using reference TRBV9 and TRBJ2-5, is DSGVTQTPKHLITATGQRVTLRCSPRSGDLSVYWYQQSLDQGLQFLIQYYNGEERAKGNILERFSAQQFPDLHSELNLSSLELGDSALYFCASSVWGGMEETQYFGPGTRLLVL.

The chain joins TRBV6-5 to TRBJ1-5; no reliable D call. V was clipped by 8 bases and J by 7 bases, with 12 bases between them. The CDR3 spans 12 residues. CDR1 and CDR2 from the germline V gene are MNHEY and SVGAGI. The CDR3 bases are TGTGCCAGCTCCTACGCAGCCCAGCCCCAGCATTTT. It yields the protein CASSYAAQPQHF.

The chain employs TRBV11-2 and TRBJ2-1; 7 positions agree with TRBD2. Trimming took 5 bases from V and 4 from J; bases not matched to a gene: 5. CDR1 is SGHAT and CDR2 is FQNNGV in the germline V gene. This CDR3 has 14 amino acids. CDR3 sequence: CASSLGLQYNEQFF. The CDR3 nucleotides are TGTGCCAGCAGCCTGGGACTACAATACAATGAGCAGTTCTTC. The full variable domain, its missing parts supplied by reference TRBV11-2 and TRBJ2-1, is EAGVAQSPRYKIIEKRQSVAFWCNPISGHATLYWYQQILGQGPKLLIQFQNNGVVDDSQLPKDRFSAERLKGVDSTLKIQPAKLEDSAVYLCASSLGLQYNEQFFGPGTRLTVL.